The present T cell receptor (beta chain) was sequenced within a study of OX40 agonist ivuxolimab in advanced cancers. Repertoires were generated with immunoSEQ multiplex PCR, while TCRdb's copy carries only in-frame clones and drops some. In the table there are some 37,000 clones, about 87% of which are singletons. The origin of this receptor is an adult with an advanced solid tumor such as melanoma, head and neck, liver or kidney cancer. This material consisted of CD4+ or CD8+ T cells sorted from blood, taken in a trial of the OX40 agonist ivuxolimab.

The CDR3 DNA reads TGTGCCAGCAGCGTAGGGGGTGAGACCCAGTACTTC. Translation: CASSVGGETQYF. The chain employs TRBV9 and TRBJ2-5; no clear D. CDR1 and CDR2 from the germline V gene are SGDLS and YYNGEE. The CDR3 runs to 12 residues. V lost 0 bases and J 5 bases, leaving 5 bases between the germline ends.